This T cell receptor (beta chain) was recorded in a study of regulatory and conventional T cells in RAG deficiency. Study-level findings and limits: Shannon entropy fell and Simpson indices rose in RAG-deficient patients. Omenn syndrome and CID/AS patients had around 100-fold fewer unique Treg TCR beta sequences, versus about 10-fold elsewhere. Shorter CDR3s in all patient subsets; >80% Treg-Tconv overlap in Omenn.

Assay: immunoSEQ multiplex PCR; the TCRdb copy retains only in-frame clones and omits some. The profile covers about 19,000 clones, with roughly 86% appearing a single time and approximately 1.4% taken by the ten largest. Blood CD4+ CD25-high CD127-low regulatory T cells supplied the genomic DNA template. As for this clone: Its target is not known.

CDR1 is MNHNY and CDR2 is SVGAGI in the germline V gene (reference sequence). V was pared by 0 bases and J by 2 bases, with 12 bases between. CDR3 length: 16 amino acids. These same records also appear under a second study, on regulatory T cells. This second study says: Primers: 52 TRBV forward and 13 TRBJ reverse.

The sequence was collected from a human donor in good health. This sequence joins TRBV6-6 and TRBJ2-3; TRBD2 is a possible D gene (6 bases). The source material was Tregs sorted from blood. The CDR3 region is CASSYSATGLTDTQYF. The CDR3 coding sequence is TGTGCCAGCAGTTACTCGGCAACGGGACTCACAGATACGCAGTATTTT.